This entry describes one TCR beta chain. The antigen this receptor binds is unknown. Base qualities are not recorded, but no much larger clone differs from it by a single base. The germline V gene (reference sequence) yields LNHDA for CDR1 and SQIVND for CDR2. The CDR3 sequence holds 12 residues, the cysteine and phenylalanine included. The CDR3 DNA has 36 bases and is translated from base 1. Deletion took 5 bases off V and 4 bases off J, with a span of 8 bases between the germline ends. The sample's time point, from its label and the paper: about 28 days (+/-7) after the second vaccine dose. AZD1222 recipients with second doses at about 4 weeks or about 12 weeks were pooled, because spike-specific TCR depth and breadth did not differ between schedules. The vaccinee samples were drawn from two UK trials, COV001 and COV002, one of which was a single-blind randomized controlled phase 2/3 trial testing AZD1222 (ChAdOx1 nCoV-19) in healthy adults. For TCRbeta chain sequencing, PBMC samples from trial participants were taken at day 0 and at day 28 after the second dose.

This record comes from a study of T cell responses to AZD1222 COVID-19 vaccine (dated by TCRdb to the early 2020s). Context from the whole study: A total of more than 230 trial participants underwent TCR sequencing, of whom roughly 210 received two doses of AZD1222 and about 25 received two doses of the MenACWY control vaccine. Trial participants were enrolled into age subgroups of 18-55, 56-69 and 70-plus years, which contained about 150, 28 and 57 TCR-sequenced participants, respectively.

Here is what the overall study found, with its caveats: The 56-69-year group was small, and its depth increase did not reach significance, likely because of low power. Conclusions about previously exposed vaccinees are limited because only a handful of AZD1222 recipients were SARS-CoV-2 seropositive at baseline. Participants were mostly white British and included more females than males, and it was suggested by the authors that clonal diversity may have been underestimated. Nearly half of unique spike-specific TCRs reportedly recognized epitopes outside regions mutated in the B.1.351 and B.1.1.7 variants. Spike-specific TCR breadth and depth rose significantly after two AZD1222 doses compared with day 0 and with MenACWY recipients. Because no day 14 peak-response samples were available, the repertoires could be characterized only after the peak T cell response. The whole spike protein was spanned by vaccine-associated CD4 TCRs, and dominant responses were seen in regions 160-218 and 743-854.

The CDR3 regions of human TCRbeta chains were subjected to immunosequencing. Turning to the authors' computational methods: TCRs in the repertoires were compared against a reference library of SARS-CoV-2-specific TCRs that had been generated with the MIRA antigen-specificity platform. Breadth was defined as the fraction of unique TCRs that were SARS-CoV-2-associated. Depth was defined as the fraction of total T cells that were SARS-CoV-2-associated. Using the MIRA data, each spike-specific TCR was assigned both to the spike region to which the TCR was reactive and to a CD4 or CD8 class. Log10-transformed breadth and depth values were compared by one-way ANOVA with Sidak's multiple comparisons tests. TCRdb carries this immuneACCESS record with in-frame sequences only. Its versions omit some clonotypes, under half of them owing to an unresolved V gene in the studies checked, with the rest unexplained. The DNA was the basis for D and trimming; V, J and clone size are from that table. For this sample the table gives approximately 61,000 clones, of which approximately 85% were detected only once. The top ten hold over 20% of the sample.

The chain was built from TRBV19 and TRBJ1-2, with no D gene named confidently. The sequences come from peripheral blood, collected 28 days after the second AZD1222 dose. This TCR came from an adult who received the AZD1222 COVID-19 vaccine. The CDR3 region reads CASSGRAYGYTF. The sequence in DNA is TGTGCCAGTAGTGGCAGAGCCTATGGCTACACCTTC. This CDR3, with the reference TRBV19 and TRBJ1-2 proteins standing in past its ends, gives the full variable domain DGGITQSPKYLFRKEGQNVTLSCEQNLNHDAMYWYRQDPGQGLRLIYYSQIVNDFQKGDIAEGYSVSREKKESFPLTVTSAQKNPTAFYLCASSGRAYGYTFGSGTRLTVV.